This T cell receptor (beta chain) was obtained from a study of OX40 agonist ivuxolimab in advanced cancers. This clone was detected once. The antigen remains unidentified. Looked up from germline, CDR1 is LNHDA and CDR2 is SQIVND (reference sequence). The V gene lost 9 bases and the J gene lost 3 bases, with 18 bases spanning the gap. The CDR3 has 14 amino acids. Study-level points and caveats: At 0.1 to 3.0 mg/kg, CD4+ and CD8+ blood T cells expanded clonally by week 6.

TCRdb's copy holds only in-frame clones and misses some; the assay was immunoSEQ multiplex PCR. The sample shows approximately 69,000 clones, just under 85% of them seen only once. The sample in question was CD4+ or CD8+ T cells sorted from blood, obtained in a trial of the OX40 agonist ivuxolimab. The gene calls are TRBV19 and TRBJ2-7; the D gene is possibly TRBD2 (6 bases). This clonotype originated in an adult with an advanced solid tumor such as melanoma, head and neck, liver or kidney cancer. CDR3 amino acids: CARRTKRVCYEQYF. CDR3 DNA sequence: TGTGCCAGGAGGACTAAGCGGGTCTGCTACGAGCAGTACTTC.